These T cell receptor beta chains were read from a single sample in a study of OX40 agonist ivuxolimab in advanced cancers. TCRdb's copy holds only in-frame clones and misses some; the assay was immunoSEQ multiplex PCR. This sample carries 50,000 or so clones, approximately 83% of them seen once, and the ten largest clones take about an eighth. The source was CD4+ or CD8+ T cells sorted from blood, collected in a trial of the OX40 agonist ivuxolimab. These receptors originate from an adult with an advanced solid tumor such as melanoma, head and neck, liver or kidney cancer. Each CDR3 is given without its conserved first and last residue. A clone size is listed for some rows: how often the clone was seen (once, few, many), or a class if it is expanded.

CDR3: ASNLKRGGFYNEQF
size: .
V: TRBV5-6

CDR3: ASSSGGFGNQPQH
size: .
V: TRBV7-9

CDR3: ASSTYRGNTEAF
size: .
V: TRBV19

CDR3: ASRPGEAGVQETQY
size: .
V: TRBV7-3

CDR3: ASSLQSYEQY
size: .
V: TRBV5-5

CDR3: ASSSRGAGNTEAF
size: once
V: TRBV13

CDR3: ASSLGQGPNQPQH
size: .
V: TRBV6-6

CDR3: ASSVQGRQPQH
size: once
V: TRBV27

CDR3: ASSLARSSEQY
size: .
V: TRBV28

CDR3: ASSLQGDEQF
size: once
V: TRBV7-6

CDR3: ASSSTLSSYNEQF
size: many
V: TRBV7-8

CDR3: ASDTTNNYGYT
size: .
V: TRBV2

CDR3: ASSPGLYEQY
size: .
V: TRBV5-6

CDR3: ASSIGGLPFYGYT
size: .
V: TRBV19

CDR3: ASSLTGGDDYGYT
size: once
V: TRBV5-8

CDR3: ASSLKGSTDTQY
size: .
V: TRBV28

CDR3: ASSYNRAEQY
size: .
V: TRBV5-1

CDR3: ASSPSGAGELF
size: few
V: TRBV28

CDR3: ASSEDFSTGMNTEAF
size: .
V: TRBV9